Included here is one T cell receptor beta chain sequence, with context. Its matching antigen is unknown. A 5'RACE reaction primed in the constant segment made cDNA libraries of TCR alpha and TCR beta, and these carried sample barcodes and UMIs. TCRdb re-analysed the 5' RACE reads in MiXCR, keeping a single row per CDR3 protein. The repertoire holds approximately 65,000 distinct CDR3 sequences, with 16% as singletons. V lost 4 bases to trimming and J lost 2 bases, with 13 bases between them. CDR1 is SGDLS and CDR2 is YYNGEE in the germline V gene. The CDR3 runs to 15 residues. This record belongs to a study of T-cell memory formation after mild COVID-19. Broader study findings: Pre-infection memory harbored some responding clones, suggesting cross-reactive memory joined. The study found contracting CD4+ clones mainly in CM and EM and contracting CD8+ clones in EMRA.

The sequencing sample was made of PBMCs or a T cell subset sorted from them (not recorded which). The rearrangement uses TRBV9 and TRBJ2-1; D unresolved. The TCR comes from an adult woman who had mild COVID-19 (a few samples of this study predate the infection). Cell type and time point are not known. This CDR3 is CASSPVVWAYNEQFF. For the CDR3, the DNA is TGTGCCAGCAGCCCGGTAGTGTGGGCCTACAATGAGCAGTTCTTC.